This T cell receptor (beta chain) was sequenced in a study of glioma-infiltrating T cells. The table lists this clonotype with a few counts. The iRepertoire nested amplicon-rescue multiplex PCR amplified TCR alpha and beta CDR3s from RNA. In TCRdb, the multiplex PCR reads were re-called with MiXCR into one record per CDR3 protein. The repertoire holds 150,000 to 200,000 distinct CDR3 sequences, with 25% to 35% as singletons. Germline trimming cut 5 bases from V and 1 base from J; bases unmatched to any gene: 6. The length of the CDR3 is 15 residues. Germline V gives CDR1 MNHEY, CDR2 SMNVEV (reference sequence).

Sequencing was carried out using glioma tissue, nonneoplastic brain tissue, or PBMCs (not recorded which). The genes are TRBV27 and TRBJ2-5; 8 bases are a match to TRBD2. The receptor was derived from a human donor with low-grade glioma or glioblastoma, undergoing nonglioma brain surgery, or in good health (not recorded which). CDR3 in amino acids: CASSPLAGSQETQYF. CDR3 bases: TGTGCCAGCAGTCCTTTAGCGGGGAGCCAAGAGACCCAGTACTTC.